The next 9 T cell receptor beta chains were all read from a single sample in a study of cytomegalovirus exposure and HLA in healthy donors. 60 Vbeta and 13 Jbeta primers were used in PCR. Method: immunoSEQ multiplex PCR; TCRdb's copy keeps in-frame clones and lacks some. Of under 140,000 clones listed, 76% were seen once; the top ten hold around 15%. What was sequenced was PBMCs. The source is a man aged 25-40 years in good health and CMV-seropositive.

This clone was counted only a few times. This chain links TRBV30 with TRBJ1-6; D gene ambiguous. This CDR3 contains 12 residues. Trimming left V 4 bases short and J 13 bases short, with 14 bases between. CDR1 GTSNPN and CDR2 SVGIG come from the germline V gene (reference sequence). In nucleotides, the CDR3 is TGTGCCTGGACCCCGGGCGGAGGTCCCCTCCACTTT. Its protein is CAWTPGGGPLHF.

The chain links TRBV19 to TRBJ2-5; 9 bases match TRBD2. This CDR3 has 17 residues. V lost 5 bases and J lost 1; bases outside the gene matches: 11. CDR1 LNHDA and CDR2 SQIVND come from the germline V gene (reference sequence). Here the CDR3 reads CASSLLATSGLQETQYF. In nucleotides, the CDR3 is TGTGCCAGTAGTCTCCTTGCGACTAGCGGCCTCCAAGAGACCCAGTACTTC.

Only a few counts were recorded for this clone. The genes are TRBV6-5 and TRBJ1-4, with 9 bases aligning to TRBD1. The junction had 7 bases not matched to a gene; V was cut back by 5 bases and J by 6 bases. Germline V gene sequence: CDR1 MNHEY, CDR2 SVGAGI. The CDR3 sequence is 15 residues long. This CDR3 reads CASSTGQGSYEKLFF. The DNA for the CDR3 is TGTGCCAGCAGTACCGGACAGGGGAGCTATGAAAAACTGTTTTTT.

The chain has TRBV7-9 and TRBJ2-7; D remains ambiguous. Trimming stripped 3 bases from V and 5 bases from J, with 5 bases between. The V gene's germline CDR1 is SEHNR and CDR2 FQNEAQ (reference sequence). The length of the CDR3 is 11 residues. CDR3 DNA: TGTGCCAGCAGCTTCGGTAACGAGCAGTACTTC. Amino acids: CASSFGNEQYF.

V usage is TRBV7-2 and J usage is TRBJ1-6, with 7 bases identical to TRBD1. Germline V lookup: CDR1 SGHTA, CDR2 FQGNSA. The CDR3 consists of 13 residues. V shed 2 bases, J shed 10 bases, and the junction held 2 bases outside the gene matches. The CDR3 reads CASSLQDRSPLHF. The CDR3 bases are TGTGCCAGCAGCTTACAGGACAGGTCACCCCTCCACTTT.

The gene calls are TRBV30 and TRBJ2-2, with TRBD2 identical over 8 bases. J lost 4 bases, V lost 0 bases, and 7 bases had no gene match. CDR1 is GTSNPN, CDR2 SVGIG, per germline (reference sequence). CDR3 length: 16 residues. CDR3 in amino acids: CAWSVQRGPITGELFF. Written as DNA, the CDR3 is TGTGCCTGGAGTGTCCAGCGGGGGCCGATCACCGGGGAGCTGTTTTTT. The full variable domain, completed using reference TRBV30 and TRBJ2-2, is SQTIHQWPATLVQPVGSPLSLECTVEGTSNPNLYWYRQAAGRGLQLLFYSVGIGQISSEVPQNLSASRPQDRQFILSSKKLLLSDSGFYLCAWSVQRGPITGELFFGEGSRLTVL.

This chain joins TRBV2 and TRBJ2-5; 7 bases fit TRBD2. Trimming cost V 9 bases and J 2 bases; bases outside gene matches: 9. Germline CDR1 SNHLY, CDR2 FYNNEI. The CDR3 totals 14 residues. In nucleotides, the CDR3 is TGTGCCAGTGATGCAGGGACTACACAAGAGACCCAGTACTTC. Its translation is CASDAGTTQETQYF.

The chain combines TRBV10-3 with TRBJ2-5, with 7 bases fitting TRBD1. CDR3 length: 14 amino acids. Germline-derived CDR1 and CDR2 are ENHRY and SYGVKD. Germline trimming cut 3 bases from V and 4 bases from J; bases unmatched to any gene: 5. The CDR3 DNA reads as TGTGCCATCAGTGATCAGGGGGTCAGAGAGACCCAGTACTTC. Protein: CAISDQGVRETQYF.

This clone was observed a few times. V and J are TRBV5-6 and TRBJ2-1, with 7 nucleotides matching TRBD1. From germline, CDR1 is SGHDT and CDR2 YYEEEE. The CDR3 is 12 residues long. The V gene end was trimmed by 4 bases and the J gene end by 14 bases; junction bases not matched to a gene: 9. CDR3 bases: TGTGCCAGCAGCCTACAGGGGACAACGGAGTTCTTC. Translation: CASSLQGTTEFF.